Below, 6 T cell receptor beta chains from the same sample are listed, as sequenced in a study of CD8 T cells in ankylosing spondylitis. TCRdb called the 5' RACE reads again in MiXCR, with one record for every CDR3 protein. The sample has a few hundred thousand distinct CDR3 sequences; 15% to 20% are singletons. Source material: blood, either unsorted or a sorted T cell fraction (not recorded which). These receptors all stem from a male donor with ankylosing spondylitis or in good health (not recorded which).

A few counts support this clonotype. This rearrangement joins TRBV9 to TRBJ2-5; TRBD1 might be the D (6 bases). This CDR3 spans 15 amino acids. The V and J ends lost 3 bases and 1 base respectively, with 13 bases between them. In germline, CDR1 is SGDLS, CDR2 YYNGEE. CDR3 bases: TGTGCCAGCAGCGGGCGACAGGACCTCCAAGAGACCCAGTACTTC. Its protein is CASSGRQDLQETQYF.

There are a few counts of this clonotype. This chain joins TRBV3-1 and TRBJ1-1; D unresolved. Germline V gives CDR1 LGHDT, CDR2 YNNKEL (reference sequence). The V end lost 1 base, the J end lost 6 bases, and 9 bases lay between the germline ends. CDR3 length: 13 residues. The CDR3 coding sequence is TGTGCCAGCAGCCAAGGGCAGAGTCCTGAAGCTTTCTTT. Amino acids: CASSQGQSPEAFF.

The chain combines TRBV11-2 with TRBJ2-1; no reliable D call. Germline CDR1 reads SGHAT; CDR2 reads FQNNGV. The CDR3 sequence is 15 residues long. Trimming removed 4 bases at V and 5 bases at J, with 15 bases between. The CDR3 sequence is CASSSGQAIDNEQFF. The CDR3, as DNA: TGTGCCAGCAGCTCGGGTCAAGCTATCGACAATGAGCAGTTCTTC.

The chain carries TRBV4-1 and TRBJ1-5; D is undetermined. Germline loops: CDR1 MGHRA, CDR2 YSYEKL. CDR3 length: 17 residues. Deletions cut 0 bases from V and 2 bases from J, with 14 bases between. The CDR3 spells CASSQDWGLGGNQPQHF. CDR3 bases: TGCGCCAGCAGCCAAGACTGGGGTTTGGGAGGCAATCAGCCCCAGCATTTT.

This clonotype was detected ten times or more. The DNA of the CDR3 is TGTGCCAGCAGCGTAGGATATCGGACGGTGAACACTGAAGCTTTCTTT. This gives the protein CASSVGYRTVNTEAFF. The chain has TRBV9 and TRBJ1-1; D is ambiguous. Trimming left V 0 bases short and J 0 bases short, with 12 bases between. The V gene's germline CDR1 is SGDLS and CDR2 YYNGEE. The CDR3 loop spans 16 amino acids.

This clonotype was seen a few times. The DNA for the CDR3 is TGTGCCAGCAGCCAAGGGACAGGGGACCCAAATGAAAAACTGTTTTTT. Encoded protein: CASSQGTGDPNEKLFF. V and J are TRBV4-2 and TRBJ1-4; 9 nucleotides match TRBD1. The CDR3 totals 16 residues. With 1 base clipped from V and 5 bases from J, the junction kept 5 bases outside the gene matches. In germline, CDR1 is LGHNA, CDR2 YNFKEQ.